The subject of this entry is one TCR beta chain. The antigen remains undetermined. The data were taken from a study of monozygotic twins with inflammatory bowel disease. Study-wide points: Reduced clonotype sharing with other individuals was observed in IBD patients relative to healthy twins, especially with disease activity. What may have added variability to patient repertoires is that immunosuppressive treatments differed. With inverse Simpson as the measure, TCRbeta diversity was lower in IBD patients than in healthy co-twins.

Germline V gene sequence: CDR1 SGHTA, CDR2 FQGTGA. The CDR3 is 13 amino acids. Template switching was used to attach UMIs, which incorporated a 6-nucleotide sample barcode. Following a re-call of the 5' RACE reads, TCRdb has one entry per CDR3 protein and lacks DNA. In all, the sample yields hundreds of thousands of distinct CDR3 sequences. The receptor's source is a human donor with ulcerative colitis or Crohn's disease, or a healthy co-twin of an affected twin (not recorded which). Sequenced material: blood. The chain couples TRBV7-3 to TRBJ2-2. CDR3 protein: CASSSANTGELFF.